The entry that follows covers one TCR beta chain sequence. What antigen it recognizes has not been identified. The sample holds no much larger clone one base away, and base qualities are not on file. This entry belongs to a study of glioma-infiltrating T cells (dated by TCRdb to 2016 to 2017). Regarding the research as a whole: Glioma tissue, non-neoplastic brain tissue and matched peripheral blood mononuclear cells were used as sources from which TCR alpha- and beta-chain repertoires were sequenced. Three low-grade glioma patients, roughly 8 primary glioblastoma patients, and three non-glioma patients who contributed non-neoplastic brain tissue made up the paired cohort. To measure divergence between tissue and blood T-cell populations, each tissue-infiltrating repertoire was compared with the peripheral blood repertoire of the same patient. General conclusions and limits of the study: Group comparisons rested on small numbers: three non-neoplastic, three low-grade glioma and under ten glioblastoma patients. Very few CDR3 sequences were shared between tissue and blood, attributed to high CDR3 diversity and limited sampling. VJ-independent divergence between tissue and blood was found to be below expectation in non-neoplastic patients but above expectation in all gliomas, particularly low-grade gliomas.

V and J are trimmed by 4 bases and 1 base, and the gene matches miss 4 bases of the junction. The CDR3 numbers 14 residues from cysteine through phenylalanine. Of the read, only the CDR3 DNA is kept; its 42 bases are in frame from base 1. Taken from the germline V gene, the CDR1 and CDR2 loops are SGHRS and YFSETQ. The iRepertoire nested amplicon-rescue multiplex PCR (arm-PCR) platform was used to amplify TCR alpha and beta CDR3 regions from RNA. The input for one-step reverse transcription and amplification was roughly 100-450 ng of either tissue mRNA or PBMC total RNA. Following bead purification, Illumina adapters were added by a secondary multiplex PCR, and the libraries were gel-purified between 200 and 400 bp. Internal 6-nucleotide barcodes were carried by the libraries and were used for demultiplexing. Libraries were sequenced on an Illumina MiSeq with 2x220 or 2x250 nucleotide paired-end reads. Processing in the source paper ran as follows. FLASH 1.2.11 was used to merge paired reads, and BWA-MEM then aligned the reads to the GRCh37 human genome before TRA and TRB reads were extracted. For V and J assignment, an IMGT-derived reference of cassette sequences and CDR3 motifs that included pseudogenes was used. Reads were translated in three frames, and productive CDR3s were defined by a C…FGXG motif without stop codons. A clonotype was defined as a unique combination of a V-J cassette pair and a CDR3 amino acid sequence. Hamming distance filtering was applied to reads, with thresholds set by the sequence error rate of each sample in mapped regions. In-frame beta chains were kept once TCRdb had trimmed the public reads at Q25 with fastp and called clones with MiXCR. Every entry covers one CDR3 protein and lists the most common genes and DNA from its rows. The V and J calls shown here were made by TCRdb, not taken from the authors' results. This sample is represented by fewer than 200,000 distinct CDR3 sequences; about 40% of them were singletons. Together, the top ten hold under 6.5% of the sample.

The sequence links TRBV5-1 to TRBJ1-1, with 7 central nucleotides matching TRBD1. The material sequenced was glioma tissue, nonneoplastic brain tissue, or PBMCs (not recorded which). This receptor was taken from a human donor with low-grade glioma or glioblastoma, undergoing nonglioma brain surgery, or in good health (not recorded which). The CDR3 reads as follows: CASSPRQGNTEAFF. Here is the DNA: TGCGCCAGCAGCCCCCGACAGGGGAACACTGAAGCTTTCTTT.